This record concerns one T cell receptor beta chain sequence. No conserved phenylalanine or tryptophan is present at the end of the CDR3, so a read error is the likely explanation. The template was RNA from unsorted bulk tissue. The normal lung tissue was taken more than 3 cm from the tumor edge. Chemotherapy-naive patients with new lung cancer underwent thoracic surgery in China, August–November 2014. Three rounds of nested PCR, following a modified ARM-PCR protocol, produced the TCRbeta library. TCRdb redid the calling of the multiplex PCR reads with MiXCR, one entry per CDR3 protein. The table lists roughly 45,000 distinct CDR3 sequences, roughly 66% of them singletons, with roughly 44% in the top ten. The sample belongs to a study of tumor and adjacent non-tumor tissue in lung cancer. This TCR was sampled from a man aged 45-65 years with non-small cell lung cancer. The sequenced material came from distant non-tumor lung tissue.

CDR3 sequence (DNA): TGCAGCGTTGAGTTAGGGGGAGATCAGTCCCAGCATCTT. Translation: CSVELGGDQSQHL. The V call is TRBV29-1, the J call TRBJ1-5; a weak D match, TRBD1 (6 bases). The CDR3 is 13 amino acids. Germline loops: CDR1 SQVTM, CDR2 ANQGSEA.